One and the same sample provided the 26 T cell receptor beta chains below, sequenced in a study of human T cells and chemical hapten exposure. Time point reported: patch test 2, 6 weeks after DPC sensitization. The sample's treatment: therapeutic diphenylcyclopropenone sensitization with weekly scalp DPC. TCRdb ran MiXCR on the RACE reads and lists one entry per CDR3 protein. The sample carries about 70,000 distinct CDR3 sequences, about 9% recorded once. The material was whole blood, obtained in connection with sensitization to the hapten diphenylcyclopropenone (DPC). These receptors all stem from a woman in her 50s with alopecia areata. Some clones in this sample may be carry-over from other donors' samples.

This clonotype was counted ten times or more. The chain is built from TRBV5-1 and TRBJ1-1; possible D gene TRBD1, 6 bases. CDR1 is SGHRS and CDR2 is YFSETQ in the germline V gene. Trimming left V 5 bases short and J 4 bases short, with 12 bases between. This CDR3 region has 13 residues. CDR3 coding DNA: TGCGCCAGCAGTCTAACAGGGCCCACTGAAGCTTTCTTT. Protein product: CASSLTGPTEAFF. Full variable domain (remainder filled in from reference TRBV5-1 and TRBJ1-1): KAGVTQTPRYLIKTRGQQVTLSCSPISGHRSVSWYQQTPGQGLQFLFEYFSETQRNKGNFPGRFSGRQFSNSRSEMNVSTLELGDSALYLCASSLTGPTEAFFGQGTRLTVV.

The sample holds a few counts of this clonotype. V and J are TRBV20-1 and TRBJ2-7; 7 nucleotides line up with TRBD2. V gave up 1 base and J gave up 5 bases; unmatched junction bases: 5. The germline V gene has CDR1 DFQATT and CDR2 SNEGSKA (reference sequence). This CDR3 is 13 amino acids long. CDR3 sequence (DNA): TGCAGTGCTAGAGCAACTAGCGTTAACGAGCAGTACTTC. This codes for CSARATSVNEQYF.

This clonotype has more than one count but fewer than ten. Written as DNA, the CDR3 is TGTGCCAGCAGTGCCCCTGTCACCGGGGAGCTGTTTTTT. Its translation is CASSAPVTGELFF. The chain has TRBV28 and TRBJ2-2; D ambiguous. The V gene lost 5 bases and the J gene lost 4 bases, with 8 bases spanning the gap. Germline lookup yields CDR1 MDHEN and CDR2 SYDVKM. There are 13 residues in the CDR3.

V gene TRBV28 combines with J gene TRBJ1-4; 7 bases align to TRBD1. Germline CDR1 and CDR2: MDHEN and SYDVKM. The CDR3 is 15 amino acids. The J segment lost 3 bases and the V segment lost 5 bases, leaving 6 bases of the junction unmatched. Here the CDR3 reads CASSASGTANEKLFF. For the CDR3, the DNA is TGTGCCAGCAGTGCCTCCGGGACAGCTAATGAAAAACTGTTTTTT.

This clonotype was picked up a small number of times. The V call is TRBV12-3 or TRBV12-4, the J call TRBJ2-1, with TRBD2 matching over 11 bases. The junction had 3 bases not matched to a gene; V was cut back by 4 bases and J by 4 bases. The CDR3 sequence is 15 residues long. The CDR3 nucleotides are TGTGCCAGCAGTTCCGGGACTAGCGGTTACAATGAGCAGTTCTTC. It specifies CASSSGTSGYNEQFF.

This clonotype was counted ten times or more. The chain joins TRBV2 to TRBJ1-1, with TRBD1 matching over 7 bases. Germline V gene lookup returns CDR1 SNHLY and CDR2 FYNNEI. Losses at the gene ends were 5 bases for V and 1 base for J; bases not matched to a gene: 1. CDR3 length: 13 residues. CDR3 in DNA: TGTGCCAGCAGTAGGGACAGGAACACTGAAGCTTTCTTT. Protein product: CASSRDRNTEAFF.

V usage is TRBV5-6 and J usage is TRBJ1-5, with D perhaps TRBD1 (6 bases). CDR3 length equals 13 residues. The V gene's germline CDR1 is SGHDT and CDR2 YYEEEE. Trimming removed 4 bases at V and 5 bases at J, with 10 bases between. CDR3 sequence reads: CASSPGGHQPQHF. As DNA, the CDR3 is TGTGCCAGCAGCCCCGGGGGGCATCAGCCCCAGCATTTT. Full variable domain (outside the CDR3, taken from reference TRBV5-6 and TRBJ1-5): DAGVTQSPTHLIKTRGQQVTLRCSPKSGHDTVSWYQQALGQGPQFIFQYYEEEERQRGNFPDRFSGHQFPNYSSELNVNALLLGDSALYLCASSPGGHQPQHFGDGTRLSIL.

This clonotype was seen only a few times. The chain couples TRBV12-3 or TRBV12-4 to TRBJ1-3; unclear D gene. The V end was cut by 7 bases, the J end by 0 bases, with 10 bases between. The CDR3 is 14 amino acids. CDR3 nucleotide sequence: TGTGCCAGCAATACAGCCTTCTCTGGAAACACCATATATTTT. This translates into CASNTAFSGNTIYF.

The chain recombines TRBV10-3 with TRBJ2-7, with 8 bases fitting TRBD2. Trimming took 6 bases from V and 6 from J; bases not matched to a gene: 4. The CDR3 runs 12 residues. CDR1 is ENHRY and CDR2 is SYGVKD in the germline V gene. The CDR3 loop is CAISLGGAEQYF. CDR3 DNA sequence: TGTGCCATCAGCCTCGGGGGGGCCGAGCAGTACTTC.

The chain employs TRBV27 and TRBJ2-3, with D unresolved. CDR1 MNHEY and CDR2 SMNVEV come from the germline V gene (reference sequence). Deletions cut 0 bases from V and 0 bases from J, with 4 bases between. CDR3 size: 14 residues. This chain's CDR3 is CASSLSLSTDTQYF. As DNA, the CDR3 is TGTGCCAGCAGTTTATCGCTGAGCACAGATACGCAGTATTTT.

This clonotype was counted many times. The V call is TRBV4-1, the J call TRBJ1-1, with TRBD1 matching 9 bases. This CDR3 is 16 amino acids long. Trimming cost V 4 bases and J 4 bases; bases outside gene matches: 10. From germline, CDR1 is MGHRA and CDR2 YSYEKL. Here the CDR3 reads CASSLLPGQGGTEAFF. Here the CDR3 DNA reads TGCGCCAGCAGCCTCTTACCGGGACAGGGCGGCACTGAAGCTTTCTTT.

There are a few counts of this clonotype. This chain links TRBV7-8 with TRBJ2-3, with TRBD2 matching over 9 bases. CDR1 is SGHVS, CDR2 FQNEAQ, per germline. This CDR3 comprises 15 residues. The V segment lost 5 bases and the J segment 3 bases; nucleotides outside the gene matches: 6. CDR3 in amino acids: CASSPRLADTDTQYF. The CDR3 coding sequence is TGTGCCAGCAGCCCCCGACTAGCGGATACAGATACGCAGTATTTT.

The gene calls are TRBV18 and TRBJ1-1; D not resolved. This CDR3 spans 16 amino acids. Trimming pared 1 base from V and 0 bases from J, leaving 12 bases between. Germline CDR1 is KGHSH and CDR2 is LQKENI. CDR3 region: CASSPRRTKMNTEAFF. CDR3 in DNA: TGTGCCAGCTCACCACGGCGCACCAAAATGAACACTGAAGCTTTCTTT.

This chain uses TRBV11-2 with TRBJ2-3; D remains unclear. The germline V gene has CDR1 SGHAT and CDR2 FQNNGV. The ends were cut back, 4 bases at V and 7 bases at J, with 18 bases in the middle. The CDR3 spans 15 residues. CDR3 nucleotides: TGTGCCAGCAGCTACCCCTATGGTCAAGGAAATACGCAGTATTTT. Translating gives CASSYPYGQGNTQYF. Full variable domain (missing parts from reference TRBV11-2 and TRBJ2-3): EAGVAQSPRYKIIEKRQSVAFWCNPISGHATLYWYQQILGQGPKLLIQFQNNGVVDDSQLPKDRFSAERLKGVDSTLKIQPAKLEDSAVYLCASSYPYGQGNTQYFGPGTRLTVL.

Ten or more counts support this clonotype. DNA of the CDR3: TGTGCCAGCAGTTTCGTAGTAGCAGAGCCCCAGCATTTT. This codes for CASSFVVAEPQHF. J is TRBJ1-5 and V is TRBV6-2 or TRBV6-3; unclear D gene. Looked up from germline, CDR1 is MNHEY and CDR2 is SVGEGT. V dropped 4 bases and J dropped 8 bases, with 12 bases sitting between them. The CDR3 is 13 residues long.

This clonotype has only a few counts. The CDR3, as DNA: TGTGCCAGTACCCCCGGGACGGACTTTAGCAATCAGCCCCAGCATTTT. Translating gives CASTPGTDFSNQPQHF. The chain couples TRBV19 to TRBJ1-5, with a weak D call TRBD1 (5 bases). Germline values: CDR1 LNHDA, CDR2 SQIVND (reference sequence). The CDR3 has 16 amino acids. V lost 7 bases and J 0 bases, leaving 16 bases between the germline ends.

This clonotype has ten or more counts. The chain uses TRBV7-9 and TRBJ1-5; 8 bases match TRBD1. The CDR3 consists of 21 residues. V trimming: 1 base; J trimming: 0 bases; junction bases outside the gene matches: 17. The germline CDR1 and CDR2 sequences are SEHNR and FQNEAQ (reference sequence). CDR3 sequence: CASSLGDGQGGRGYSNQPQHF. CDR3 in DNA: TGTGCCAGCAGCTTAGGGGATGGACAGGGTGGACGGGGGTATAGCAATCAGCCCCAGCATTTT.

The chain has TRBV6-5 and TRBJ2-1; 7 bases fit TRBD2. Germline assignment: CDR1 MNHEY and CDR2 SVGAGI. The CDR3 totals 14 residues. Trimming removed 7 bases from V and 5 bases from J; junction bases left unmatched: 8. For the CDR3, the DNA is TGTGCCAGCATGCCCAGCGGGGTCCACAATGAGCAGTTCTTC. It translates to CASMPSGVHNEQFF.

Ten or more counts support this clonotype. DNA of the CDR3: TGTGCCAGCAGCGGGGGTTACGAGCAGTACTTC. It is translated as CASSGGYEQYF. This chain uses TRBV12-3 or TRBV12-4 with TRBJ2-7; tentative D call: TRBD2 (6 bases). Trimming removed 6 bases at V and 4 bases at J, with 7 bases between. The CDR3 spans 11 residues.

Ten or more counts support this clonotype. The chain recombines TRBV20-1 with TRBJ1-6, with D unclear. Germline CDR1 is DFQATT and CDR2 is SNEGSKA (reference sequence). Trimming took off 7 bases at V and 0 bases at J, with 7 bases between the two ends. The CDR3 totals 13 residues. CDR3 DNA: TGCAGTGTTCTGAGCTCCTATAATTCACCCCTCCACTTT. Protein product: CSVLSSYNSPLHF.

This clonotype was observed a handful of times. The CDR3 sequence: CSASRGNPTDTQYF. DNA for the CDR3: TGCAGTGCTAGCCGGGGGAACCCCACAGATACGCAGTATTTT. The rearrangement joins TRBV20-1 to TRBJ2-3, with D possibly TRBD2 on 6 matching bases. The CDR3 runs 14 residues. Trimming removed 3 bases from V and 2 bases from J, with 12 bases in between. Germline lookup yields CDR1 DFQATT and CDR2 SNEGSKA (reference sequence).

This clonotype came up many times. The V gene is TRBV7-9, the J gene TRBJ2-7; 12 nucleotides line up with TRBD2. The CDR3 totals 16 residues. CDR1 is SEHNR, CDR2 FQNEAQ, per germline (reference sequence). V shed 0 bases, J shed 4 bases, and the junction held 4 bases outside the gene matches. CDR3 sequence (DNA): TGTGCCAGCAGCTTAGCGCTAGCGGGAGGGCCGTACGAGCAGTACTTC. Its protein is CASSLALAGGPYEQYF. Using reference TRBV7-9 and TRBJ2-7 for the parts outside the CDR3, the full variable domain is DTGVSQNPRHKITKRGQNVTFRCDPISEHNRLYWYRQTLGQGPEFLTYFQNEAQLEKSRLLSDRFSAERPKGSFSTLEIQRTEQGDSAMYLCASSLALAGGPYEQYFGPGTRLTVT.

On this clonotype: Just one base apart from a much larger clone, this may be a read error. The chain recombines TRBV20-1 with TRBJ2-1; either TRBD1 or TRBD2 may supply D (5 bases each). The CDR3 length is 17 residues. Per the germline V gene, CDR1 is DFQATT and CDR2 is SNEGSKA (reference sequence). The CDR3 protein is CSVRAGDLLSSYNEQFF. CDR3 bases: TGCAGTGTTAGAGCCGGGGACCTTCTTAGCTCCTACAATGAGCAGTTCTTC.

This clonotype has at least ten counts. The chain couples TRBV5-4 to TRBJ1-4; 7 nucleotides agree with TRBD1. The germline gives CDR1 SGHNT, CDR2 YYREEE (reference sequence). V lost 4 bases to trimming and J lost 4 bases; unmatched junction nucleotides: 4. The length of the CDR3 is 14 residues. The CDR3 sequence is CASSQGVINEKLFF. The CDR3, as DNA: TGTGCCAGCAGCCAGGGGGTGATTAATGAAAAACTGTTTTTT. Filled out from reference TRBV5-4 and TRBJ1-4, the complete variable domain reads ETGVTQSPTHLIKTRGQQVTLRCSSQSGHNTVSWYQQALGQGPQFIFQYYREEENGRGNFPPRFSGLQFPNYSSELNVNALELDDSALYLCASSQGVINEKLFFGSGTQLSVL.

This clonotype came up a few times. This sequence joins TRBV10-3 and TRBJ1-5, with D perhaps matching TRBD1 (6 bases). V lost 10 bases and J 3 bases, leaving 16 bases between the germline ends. This CDR3 comprises 14 residues. Germline loops: CDR1 ENHRY, CDR2 SYGVKD. The CDR3 region has the DNA TGTGCCACCCGGACAGCCACAGACAATCAGCCCCAGCATTTT. Encoded protein: CATRTATDNQPQHF.

The sample holds many counts of this clonotype. The rearrangement links TRBV28 to TRBJ1-4; D is uncertain. The ends were cut back, 1 base at V and 8 bases at J, with 8 bases in the middle. Germline values: CDR1 MDHEN, CDR2 SYDVKM. This CDR3 is built from 13 residues. This CDR3 is CASSLYPREKLFF. For the CDR3, the DNA is TGTGCCAGCAGTTTATACCCAAGAGAAAAACTGTTTTTT.